This TCR beta chain was recorded in a study of early T cells in non-severe SARS-CoV-2 infection. TCRdb re-analysed the 5' RACE reads in MiXCR, keeping a single row per CDR3 protein. Counted here are about 70,000 distinct CDR3 sequences, roughly 10% occurring once; the ten biggest clones make up about 4.5%. This receptor was identified in an adult who was a healthcare worker with PCR-confirmed SARS-CoV-2 infection or an uninfected control (not recorded which). Sequenced: whole blood.

The CDR3 is CSFSDGNYGYTF. DNA for the CDR3: TGCAGCTTCTCGGACGGTAACTATGGCTACACCTTC. The J gene is TRBJ1-2, the V gene TRBV29-1, with no clear D. The V end lost 8 bases, the J end lost 1 base, and 11 bases lay between the germline ends. Germline lookup yields CDR1 SQVTM and CDR2 ANQGSEA. The CDR3 spans 12 residues.